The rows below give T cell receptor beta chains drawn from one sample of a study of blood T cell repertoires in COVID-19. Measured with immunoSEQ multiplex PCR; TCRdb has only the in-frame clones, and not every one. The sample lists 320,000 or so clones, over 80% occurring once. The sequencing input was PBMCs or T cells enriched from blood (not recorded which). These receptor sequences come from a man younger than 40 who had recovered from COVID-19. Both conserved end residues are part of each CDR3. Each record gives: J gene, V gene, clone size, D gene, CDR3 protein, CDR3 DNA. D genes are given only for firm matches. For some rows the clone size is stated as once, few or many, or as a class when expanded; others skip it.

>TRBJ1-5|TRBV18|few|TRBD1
CASSPGQGEHPNQPQHF
TGTGCCAGCTCACCCGGACAGGGGGAGCACCCAAATCAGCCCCAGCATTTT
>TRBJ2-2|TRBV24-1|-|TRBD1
CATSDFGQGDNTGELFF
TGTGCCACCAGTGATTTCGGACAGGGGGATAACACCGGGGAGCTGTTTTTT
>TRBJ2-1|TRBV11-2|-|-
CASSSPPGSYPRGNEQFF
TGTGCCAGCAGCTCCCCGCCGGGTTCGTATCCCAGAGGCAATGAGCAGTTCTTC
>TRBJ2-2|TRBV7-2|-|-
CASSLVERPAGELFF
TGTGCCAGCAGCTTAGTAGAACGACCCGCCGGGGAACTGTTTTTT
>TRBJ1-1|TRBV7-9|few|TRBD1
CASSPWTGGTEAFF
TGTGCCAGCAGCCCCTGGACAGGAGGCACTGAAGCTTTCTTT
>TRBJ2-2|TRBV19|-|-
CASSIGELNTGELFF
TGTGCCAGTAGTATAGGGGAGCTGAACACCGGGGAGCTGTTTTTT
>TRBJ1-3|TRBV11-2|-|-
CASSTRTPSSGNTIYF
TGTGCCAGCAGCACCCGGACACCAAGCTCTGGAAACACCATATATTTT
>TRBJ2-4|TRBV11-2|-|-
CASSLENRVKNIQYF
TGTGCCAGCAGCTTAGAGAACAGAGTCAAAAACATTCAGTACTTC
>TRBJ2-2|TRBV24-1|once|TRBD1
CATSDSGTALLSGELFF
TGTGCCACCAGTGACTCCGGGACAGCTCTCCTTAGCGGGGAGCTGTTTTTT
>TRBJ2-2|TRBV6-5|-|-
CASSSPDSSTGELFF
TGTGCCAGCAGTTCCCCAGACAGTAGCACCGGGGAGCTGTTTTTT
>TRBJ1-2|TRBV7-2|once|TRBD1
CASSLSSGTESYGYTF
TGTGCCAGCAGCTTAAGTTCCGGGACAGAATCCTATGGCTACACCTTC
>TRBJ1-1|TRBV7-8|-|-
CASSLRGRNTEAFF
TGTGCCAGCAGCTTAAGGGGCAGGAACACTGAAGCTTTCTTT
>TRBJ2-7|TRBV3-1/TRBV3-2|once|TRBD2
CASASSGGGYEQYF
TGTGCCAGCGCCTCAAGCGGGGGCGGATACGAGCAGTACTTC
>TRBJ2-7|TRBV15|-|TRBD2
CATSALGRGALVGTYEQYF
TGTGCCACCAGCGCCCTCGGGCGGGGGGCACTTGTGGGGACCTACGAGCAGTACTTC
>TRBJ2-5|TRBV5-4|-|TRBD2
CASSPQREGDQYF
TGTGCCAGCAGCCCTCAGAGGGAGGGCGACCAGTACTTC
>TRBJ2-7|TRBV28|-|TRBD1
CASSRQGFIFHEQYF
TGTGCCAGCAGTCGACAGGGGTTTATTTTCCACGAGCAGTACTTC
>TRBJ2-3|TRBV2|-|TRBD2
CASSEVTSGDTDTQYF
TGTGCCAGCAGTGAAGTCACTAGCGGAGACACAGATACGCAGTATTTT
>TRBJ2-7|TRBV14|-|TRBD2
CASSASGEGEQYF
TGTGCCAGCAGCGCTAGCGGGGAGGGCGAGCAGTACTTC
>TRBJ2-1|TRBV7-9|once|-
CASSLDPFASSYNEQFF
TGTGCCAGCAGCTTAGATCCATTCGCTAGCTCCTACAATGAGCAGTTCTTC